This TCR beta chain emerged from a study of T-cell reconstitution after alpha-beta-depleted transplantation in children. Points from the study as a whole: Several hundred expanded graft clones reportedly were the source of alpha-beta T cells about two months after transplant. Newly produced T cells mostly provided counts and TCRbeta diversity after one year, as hyperexpanded clones declined.

A TCRbeta library incorporating unique molecular identifiers was prepared. MiXCR, run by TCRdb on the PCR reads, gives a single entry per CDR3 protein. The sample carries under 250,000 distinct CDR3 sequences, around a sixth recorded once. This clonotype was seen only a few times. Its antigen remains unknown. This sample comprised PBMCs, mostly from graft donor cells, obtained 360 days after TCRalphabeta/CD19-depleted stem cell transplant. This sequence originates from a male patient under 10 years old who had a stem cell transplant for acute lymphoblastic leukemia, so the T cells may come from the graft donor.

For the CDR3, the DNA is TGTGCCAGCAGTGGTGAGGGACAGACCTACGAGCAGTACTTC. This codes for CASSGEGQTYEQYF. The chain has TRBV12-3 or TRBV12-4 and TRBJ2-7; 7 bases are a match to TRBD1. This CDR3 comprises 14 residues. With V trimmed by 5 bases and J by 2 bases, 6 bases remained unmatched.